There are a few counts of the clone carrying this TCR beta chain. Antigen unknown. This record comes from a study of cytotoxic CD8 clonotypes in ibrutinib-treated CLL. Study background: Treatment had run for a median approximately eleven months, range 6 to 36, when response samples were taken. Study-level results: Under therapy, public clonotypes either contracted or stayed stable, and they were uncommon.

CDR3 length equals 15 residues. V lost 0 bases to trimming and J lost 4 bases; unmatched junction nucleotides: 6. Germline V gene data show CDR1 as SGDLS and CDR2 as YYNGEE. Sequencing used immunoSEQ multiplex PCR; TCRdb keeps in-frame clones, though not all of them. This repertoire shows 33,000 or so clones, 49% found once; its top ten account for approximately 17%. This chain joins TRBV9 and TRBJ2-5; the match to TRBD2 covers 7 bases. The sequences come from PBMCs, collected before ibrutinib treatment. The source of this sequence is a human donor with chronic lymphocytic leukemia. CDR3 region: CASSVGGERGETQYF. CDR3 DNA sequence: TGTGCCAGCAGCGTAGGTGGTGAGCGGGGAGAGACCCAGTACTTC.